This T cell receptor (beta chain) emerged from a study of T-cell memory formation after mild COVID-19. The wider study: Clusters of TCRs were largely donor specific.

Regarding the study as a whole: The finding that pre-infection memory included some responding clones suggested that cross-reactive memory joined. Whether day 37 second-wave clones are SARS-CoV-2-specific was not confirmed. Largely, contracting CD4+ clones fell within CM and EM, and contracting CD8+ clones within EMRA.

About this clonotype itself: The antigen is undetermined.

TCRdb itself ran the 5' RACE reads through MiXCR, one entry per CDR3 protein. The table lists about 440,000 distinct CDR3 sequences, 15% to 25% of them singletons. V lost 4 bases, J lost 1 base, and 9 bases stayed unmatched. The CDR3 is made up of 16 amino acids. The germline CDR1 and CDR2 sequences are SGHRS and YFSETQ. The sequence was obtained from an adult woman who had mild COVID-19 (a few samples of this study predate the infection). Cell type and time point are not known. Sequencing was performed on PBMCs or a T cell subset sorted from them (not recorded which). This chain uses TRBV5-1 with TRBJ1-1, with 8 bases identical to TRBD1. CDR3: CASSARGQGRNTEAFF. The CDR3 DNA sequence: TGCGCCAGCAGCGCCAGGGGGCAGGGGCGGAACACTGAAGCTTTCTTT.